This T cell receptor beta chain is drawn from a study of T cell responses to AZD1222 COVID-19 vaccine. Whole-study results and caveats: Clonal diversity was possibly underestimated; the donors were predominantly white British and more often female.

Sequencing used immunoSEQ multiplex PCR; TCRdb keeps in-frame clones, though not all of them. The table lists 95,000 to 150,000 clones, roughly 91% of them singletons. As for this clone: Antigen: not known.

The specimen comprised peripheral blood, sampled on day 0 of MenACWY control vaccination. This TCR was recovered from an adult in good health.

CDR3 amino acids: CASSSGGYTF. The DNA for the CDR3 is TGTGCCAGCAGTTCCGGTGGCTACACCTTC. The chain couples TRBV27 to TRBJ1-2; D not certain. V lost 4 bases and J 7 bases, leaving 4 bases between the germline ends. This CDR3 has 10 residues. In germline, CDR1 is MNHEY, CDR2 SMNVEV (reference sequence).